The 20 T cell receptor beta chains presented below share a single source sample, sequenced in a study of blood T cells in healthy people across ages. Together with a sample-barcoded 5' primer, a J-beta primer mix was included in a second PCR lasting about 7 to 11 cycles. Via MiXCR, TCRdb re-called the 5' RACE reads, giving one row per CDR3 protein. The profile shows 750,000 to 850,000 distinct CDR3 sequences, about 25% of them singletons. These data are also associated with another study on T cells of mothers and their children.

The sample consisted of blood. Receptors were obtained from a boy aged 5-17 years in good health.

This clonotype has only a few counts. The chain links TRBV7-9 to TRBJ2-7; 7 bases agree with TRBD1. The V and J ends lost 5 bases and 11 bases, in that order; junction bases with no gene match: 6. Germline CDR1 and CDR2: SEHNR and FQNEAQ (reference sequence). The CDR3 runs 11 residues. As DNA, the CDR3 is TGTGCCAGCAGCGTCGGGACAGAGGAGTACTTC. Its protein product is CASSVGTEEYF.

The chain employs TRBV16 and TRBJ2-7, with D possibly TRBD1 on 6 matching bases. The CDR3 spans 15 residues. Germline assignment: CDR1 KGHSY and CDR2 FQNENV. The V and J ends lost 2 bases and 2 bases respectively, with 13 bases between them. The CDR3 DNA sequence: TGTGCCAGCAGCCAACCCCTGACAGGTACCTACGAGCAGTACTTC. Its translation is CASSQPLTGTYEQYF.

The chain employs TRBV20-1 and TRBJ1-6, with TRBD1 matching 7 bases. Germline V gene data show CDR1 as DFQATT and CDR2 as SNEGSKA (reference sequence). The trim removed 6 bases at V and 3 bases at J, leaving 14 bases unmatched. The CDR3 length is 17 residues. CDR3 bases: TGCAGTGCCAGCAACCCGAGACAGGGCCTCTATAATTCACCCCTCCACTTT. Its protein is CSASNPRQGLYNSPLHF.

The V gene is TRBV5-4, the J gene TRBJ2-1; D might be TRBD2 (6 bases). CDR1 and CDR2 (germline): SGHNT, YYREEE (reference sequence). The CDR3 runs to 15 residues. Trimming removed 4 bases from V and 0 bases from J, with 11 bases in between. For the CDR3, the DNA is TGTGCCAGCAGCGACGGGGGTAGCTCCTACAATGAGCAGTTCTTC. Its translation is CASSDGGSSYNEQFF.

This clonotype is a singleton in its sample. This sequence joins TRBV4-3 and TRBJ2-7; 9 bases are shared with TRBD2. The CDR3 covers 16 residues. Germline V lookup: CDR1 LGHNA, CDR2 YSLEER. The J segment lost 1 base and the V segment lost 0 bases, leaving 4 bases of the junction unmatched. The CDR3 DNA reads TGCGCCAGCAGCCAAGATCGCCTAGCGGGGTCCTACGAGCAGTACTTC. It codes for CASSQDRLAGSYEQYF.

Only a few counts were recorded for this clonotype. This chain joins TRBV20-1 and TRBJ1-4, with 7 bases matching TRBD1. The CDR3 covers 17 residues. Germline V gene sequence: CDR1 DFQATT, CDR2 SNEGSKA (reference sequence). The CDR3 coding sequence is TGCAGCGTATATGGGACAGAAGGACTGACGGCTAATGAAAAACTGTTTTTT. Translating gives CSVYGTEGLTANEKLFF.

The rearrangement uses TRBV5-1 and TRBJ2-7, with 9 positions matching TRBD1. Germline CDR1 is SGHRS and CDR2 is YFSETQ. This CDR3 has 15 amino acids. J lost 2 bases, V lost 2 bases, and 5 bases had no gene match. The CDR3 DNA sequence: TGCGCCAGCAGCTTCTTGGACAGGGGCGCCTACGAGCAGTACTTC. The encoded protein is CASSFLDRGAYEQYF.

This clonotype was observed a few times. The J gene is TRBJ2-1, the V gene TRBV7-9; 8 bases fit TRBD1. With V trimmed by 1 base and J by 6 bases, 5 bases remained unmatched. CDR1 SEHNR and CDR2 FQNEAQ come from the germline V gene (reference sequence). CDR3 length: 15 amino acids. CDR3 sequence reads: CASSLGQGASNEQFF. The DNA of the CDR3 is TGTGCCAGCAGCTTAGGGCAGGGGGCATCCAATGAGCAGTTCTTC.

The sample holds a few counts of this clonotype. CDR3 loop: CSVLSSDSTDTQYF. CDR3 bases: TGCAGCGTCCTATCCTCGGACAGCACAGATACGCAGTATTTT. The chain is built from TRBV29-1 and TRBJ2-3; D unclear. The CDR3 length is 14 residues. Germline-derived CDR1 and CDR2 are SQVTM and ANQGSEA. The V end was cut by 6 bases, the J end by 0 bases, with 13 bases between.

The rearrangement links TRBV7-9 to TRBJ2-7, with D possibly TRBD1 on 5 matching bases. The CDR3 contains 14 residues. V was trimmed by 4 bases and J by 3 bases, leaving 13 bases between them. The germline V gene encodes CDR1 SEHNR and CDR2 FQNEAQ (reference sequence). Here the CDR3 DNA reads TGTGCCAGCAGCTCCAGGGTTGATGGCTACGAGCAGTACTTC. Translating gives CASSSRVDGYEQYF.

This clonotype was detected a few times. The rearrangement uses TRBV24-1 and TRBJ2-5, with 9 bases fitting TRBD1. CDR1 KGHDR and CDR2 SFDVKD come from the germline V gene. The V gene end was trimmed by 3 bases and the J gene end by 10 bases; junction bases not matched to a gene: 8. The CDR3 is made up of 14 amino acids. The CDR3: CATSDTGGPSGQYF. DNA for the CDR3: TGTGCCACCAGTGATACAGGGGGCCCGAGTGGCCAGTACTTC.

The gene calls are TRBV6-6 and TRBJ2-1; D is ambiguous. Trimming cost V 4 bases and J 0 bases, with 10 bases left between them. Germline values: CDR1 MNHNY, CDR2 SVGAGI (reference sequence). The CDR3 spans 15 residues. The CDR3 loop reads CASSCTGSSYNEQFF. The CDR3 DNA reads TGTGCCAGCAGTTGCACGGGTAGCTCCTACAATGAGCAGTTCTTC.

The chain links TRBV4-2 to TRBJ2-7; D may be TRBD2 (6 bases). Trimming took off 2 bases at V and 4 bases at J, with 15 bases between the two ends. Germline-derived CDR1 and CDR2 are LGHNA and YNFKEQ. This CDR3 is 15 amino acids long. The CDR3, as DNA: TGTGCCAGCAGCCAACAGTCGGAGGGGAGGTACGAGCAGTACTTC. This sequence encodes CASSQQSEGRYEQYF.

This clonotype was seen only a few times. V and J are TRBV4-1 and TRBJ1-3; TRBD1 is a possible D gene (5 bases). From germline, CDR1 is MGHRA and CDR2 YSYEKL. Trimming removed 1 base at V and 0 bases at J, with 13 bases between. This CDR3 has 17 amino acids. The CDR3 reads CASSQVMAGISGNTIYF. For the CDR3, the DNA is TGCGCCAGCAGCCAAGTAATGGCAGGGATCTCTGGAAACACCATATATTTT.

J is TRBJ2-2 and V is TRBV2; D is unresolved. V was trimmed by 5 bases and J by 4 bases, leaving 8 bases between them. CDR3 size: 13 residues. The germline V gene encodes CDR1 SNHLY and CDR2 FYNNEI. The DNA for the CDR3 is TGTGCCAGCAGTTCGCTCTTCACCGGGGAGCTGTTTTTT. The encoded protein is CASSSLFTGELFF.

Comment on this clonotype: This CDR3 fails to terminate in the conserved phenylalanine or tryptophan, so it likely reflects a read error. This sequence joins TRBV7-2 and TRBJ2-5; TRBD1 aligns across 8 bases. J gave up 4 bases and V 5 bases, and 6 bases lay outside the gene matches. This CDR3 comprises 14 residues. Germline V lookup: CDR1 SGHTA, CDR2 FQGNSA. CDR3 DNA: TGTGCCAGCAGCCTCGGGACAGGCAGAGAGACCCAGTACTCC. The encoded protein is CASSLGTGRETQYS.

The rearrangement uses TRBV4-1 and TRBJ2-7; TRBD2 matches 9 bases. The CDR3 totals 15 residues. Trimming removed 3 bases from V and 3 bases from J; junction bases left unmatched: 6. CDR1 and CDR2 from the germline V gene are MGHRA and YSYEKL. The CDR3 region has the DNA TGCGCCAGCAGCCAGGGGACTAGCAGTATCTACGAGCAGTACTTC. Its translation is CASSQGTSSIYEQYF.

This clonotype came up a few times. The rearrangement links TRBV29-1 to TRBJ2-3, with 8 positions matching TRBD1. The CDR3 totals 14 residues. The germline CDR1 and CDR2 sequences are SQVTM and ANQGSEA. Germline trimming cut 5 bases from V and 3 bases from J; bases unmatched to any gene: 7. CDR3 protein: CSVIGQGETDTQYF. The CDR3 region has the DNA TGCAGCGTTATTGGACAGGGAGAAACAGATACGCAGTATTTT.

This clonotype was counted between two and nine times. The junction differs from germline at one of its ends, possibly a read error. This chain joins TRBV3-1 and TRBJ1-1; D may be TRBD1 (5 bases). CDR1 and CDR2 (germline): LGHDT, YNNKEL (reference sequence). This CDR3 spans 18 amino acids. This chain's CDR3 is CASSQVILRAGLDTEALF. The CDR3 region has the DNA TGTGCCAGCAGCCAAGTCATATTGCGGGCAGGTTTGGACACTGAAGCTCTCTTT.

The chain carries TRBV12-3 or TRBV12-4 and TRBJ2-7; 9 nucleotides line up with TRBD1. The V segment lost 3 bases and the J segment 6 bases; nucleotides outside the gene matches: 6. The CDR3 runs 14 residues. CDR3 amino acids: CASSFRQGVGEQYF. CDR3 DNA: TGTGCCAGCAGTTTCCGACAGGGGGTAGGCGAGCAGTACTTC.